Shown below are 5 T cell receptor beta chains from a single sample sequenced in a study of blood T cell repertoires in COVID-19. Sequencing was performed with immunoSEQ multiplex PCR; in TCRdb, only in-frame clones are kept and a portion is missing. The sample holds about 150,000 clones, roughly nine tenths seen once. Sequencing was performed on peripheral blood. These receptors originate from a woman between 70 and 85 years old with acute or convalescent COVID-19.

In its sample, this clone was seen once. The CDR3 here is CASSPQTGGGTEAFF. The CDR3, as DNA: TGTGCCAGCTCCCCCCAAACGGGGGGGGGCACTGAAGCTTTCTTT. The V gene is TRBV18, the J gene TRBJ1-1; perhaps TRBD1 as D (5 bases). The CDR3 totals 15 residues. CDR1 is KGHSH, CDR2 LQKENI, per germline. Trimming took 6 bases from V and 4 from J, leaving 18 bases between them.

This chain links TRBV6-5 with TRBJ2-3, with 8 bases identical to TRBD2. The germline gives CDR1 MNHEY, CDR2 SVGAGI. V lost 7 bases to trimming and J lost 0 bases; unmatched junction nucleotides: 6. This CDR3 spans 15 amino acids. CDR3 nucleotides: TGTGCCAGCACCCGGGGGGGTCCAAGCACAGATACGCAGTATTTT. This gives the protein CASTRGGPSTDTQYF.

This clone was recorded once. The rearrangement links TRBV18 to TRBJ2-7; no firm D call. The V gene lost 4 bases and the J gene lost 3 bases, with 10 bases spanning the gap. Germline-derived CDR1 and CDR2 are KGHSH and LQKENI. CDR3 length: 13 residues. This CDR3 reads CASSLGQLYEQYF. The CDR3 DNA reads as TGTGCCAGCTCACTTGGGCAACTCTACGAGCAGTACTTC. Combining the CDR3 with reference TRBV18 and TRBJ2-7 gives the whole variable domain NAGVMQNPRHLVRRRGQEARLRCSPMKGHSHVYWYRQLPEEGLKFMVYLQKENIIDESGMPKERFSAEFPKEGPSILRIQQVVRGDSAAYFCASSLGQLYEQYFGPGTRLTVT.

J is TRBJ2-7 and V is TRBV11-3, with TRBD1 matching over 12 bases. The CDR3 runs to 14 residues. V was pared by 1 base and J by 8 bases, with 3 bases of the junction left unmatched. From germline, CDR1 is SGHNT and CDR2 YENEEA. The CDR3 DNA is TGTGCCAGCAGCTTAGCGGGACAGGGGGCAAAGCAGTACTTC. This gives the protein CASSLAGQGAKQYF. Full variable domain (remainder filled in from reference TRBV11-3 and TRBJ2-7): EAGVVQSPRYKIIEKKQPVAFWCNPISGHNTLYWYLQNLGQGPELLIRYENEEAVDDSQLPKDRFSAERLKGVDSTLKIQPAELGDSAVYLCASSLAGQGAKQYFGPGTRLTVT.

This clone was seen once. This sequence joins TRBV28 and TRBJ1-5; TRBD1 matches 9 bases. The CDR3 runs 16 residues. In germline, CDR1 is MDHEN, CDR2 SYDVKM. V lost 7 bases and J lost 4; bases outside the gene matches: 11. CDR3 DNA: TGTGCCAGCACCTCCCTGGGGGACAGGGTGAATCAGCCCCAGCATTTT. It codes for CASTSLGDRVNQPQHF. Full variable domain (missing parts from reference TRBV28 and TRBJ1-5): DVKVTQSSRYLVKRTGEKVFLECVQDMDHENMFWYRQDPGLGLRLIYFSYDVKMKEKGDIPEGYSVSREKKERFSLILESASTNQTSMYLCASTSLGDRVNQPQHFGDGTRLSIL.